This T cell receptor (beta chain) was sequenced for a study of CD8 T cells in Susac syndrome. cDNA came from approximately 0.5 to 1 ug RNA primed by random hexamers. The immunoSEQ assay covered 54 Vbeta and 13 Jbeta segments for CDR3. TCRdb re-called the immunoSEQ multiplex PCR reads through MiXCR, storing one row per CDR3 protein. The table lists 20,000 to 25,000 distinct CDR3 sequences, approximately 93% of them singletons. From blood CD8+ and CD4+ T cells, the TCR beta chain was sequenced. While serving as controls, healthy donors were matched for age and sex. The CD8+ and CD4+ T cells were isolated magnetically using a negative isolation approach, whereas the TEMRA cells were enriched by FACS. The specimen sequenced was CD8+ T cells from PBMCs. The TCR originated in a human donor in good health.

CDR3 bases: TGTGCCACCAGCGAAGAGGGCGATCGGGGAGATACGCAGTATTTT. This translates into CATSEEGDRGDTQYF. V gene TRBV15 combines with J gene TRBJ2-3; tentatively, D is TRBD2 (5 bases). V lost 5 bases, J lost 5 bases, and 17 bases lay in between. Germline lookup yields CDR1 LNHNV and CDR2 YYDKDF (reference sequence). CDR3 length equals 15 residues.